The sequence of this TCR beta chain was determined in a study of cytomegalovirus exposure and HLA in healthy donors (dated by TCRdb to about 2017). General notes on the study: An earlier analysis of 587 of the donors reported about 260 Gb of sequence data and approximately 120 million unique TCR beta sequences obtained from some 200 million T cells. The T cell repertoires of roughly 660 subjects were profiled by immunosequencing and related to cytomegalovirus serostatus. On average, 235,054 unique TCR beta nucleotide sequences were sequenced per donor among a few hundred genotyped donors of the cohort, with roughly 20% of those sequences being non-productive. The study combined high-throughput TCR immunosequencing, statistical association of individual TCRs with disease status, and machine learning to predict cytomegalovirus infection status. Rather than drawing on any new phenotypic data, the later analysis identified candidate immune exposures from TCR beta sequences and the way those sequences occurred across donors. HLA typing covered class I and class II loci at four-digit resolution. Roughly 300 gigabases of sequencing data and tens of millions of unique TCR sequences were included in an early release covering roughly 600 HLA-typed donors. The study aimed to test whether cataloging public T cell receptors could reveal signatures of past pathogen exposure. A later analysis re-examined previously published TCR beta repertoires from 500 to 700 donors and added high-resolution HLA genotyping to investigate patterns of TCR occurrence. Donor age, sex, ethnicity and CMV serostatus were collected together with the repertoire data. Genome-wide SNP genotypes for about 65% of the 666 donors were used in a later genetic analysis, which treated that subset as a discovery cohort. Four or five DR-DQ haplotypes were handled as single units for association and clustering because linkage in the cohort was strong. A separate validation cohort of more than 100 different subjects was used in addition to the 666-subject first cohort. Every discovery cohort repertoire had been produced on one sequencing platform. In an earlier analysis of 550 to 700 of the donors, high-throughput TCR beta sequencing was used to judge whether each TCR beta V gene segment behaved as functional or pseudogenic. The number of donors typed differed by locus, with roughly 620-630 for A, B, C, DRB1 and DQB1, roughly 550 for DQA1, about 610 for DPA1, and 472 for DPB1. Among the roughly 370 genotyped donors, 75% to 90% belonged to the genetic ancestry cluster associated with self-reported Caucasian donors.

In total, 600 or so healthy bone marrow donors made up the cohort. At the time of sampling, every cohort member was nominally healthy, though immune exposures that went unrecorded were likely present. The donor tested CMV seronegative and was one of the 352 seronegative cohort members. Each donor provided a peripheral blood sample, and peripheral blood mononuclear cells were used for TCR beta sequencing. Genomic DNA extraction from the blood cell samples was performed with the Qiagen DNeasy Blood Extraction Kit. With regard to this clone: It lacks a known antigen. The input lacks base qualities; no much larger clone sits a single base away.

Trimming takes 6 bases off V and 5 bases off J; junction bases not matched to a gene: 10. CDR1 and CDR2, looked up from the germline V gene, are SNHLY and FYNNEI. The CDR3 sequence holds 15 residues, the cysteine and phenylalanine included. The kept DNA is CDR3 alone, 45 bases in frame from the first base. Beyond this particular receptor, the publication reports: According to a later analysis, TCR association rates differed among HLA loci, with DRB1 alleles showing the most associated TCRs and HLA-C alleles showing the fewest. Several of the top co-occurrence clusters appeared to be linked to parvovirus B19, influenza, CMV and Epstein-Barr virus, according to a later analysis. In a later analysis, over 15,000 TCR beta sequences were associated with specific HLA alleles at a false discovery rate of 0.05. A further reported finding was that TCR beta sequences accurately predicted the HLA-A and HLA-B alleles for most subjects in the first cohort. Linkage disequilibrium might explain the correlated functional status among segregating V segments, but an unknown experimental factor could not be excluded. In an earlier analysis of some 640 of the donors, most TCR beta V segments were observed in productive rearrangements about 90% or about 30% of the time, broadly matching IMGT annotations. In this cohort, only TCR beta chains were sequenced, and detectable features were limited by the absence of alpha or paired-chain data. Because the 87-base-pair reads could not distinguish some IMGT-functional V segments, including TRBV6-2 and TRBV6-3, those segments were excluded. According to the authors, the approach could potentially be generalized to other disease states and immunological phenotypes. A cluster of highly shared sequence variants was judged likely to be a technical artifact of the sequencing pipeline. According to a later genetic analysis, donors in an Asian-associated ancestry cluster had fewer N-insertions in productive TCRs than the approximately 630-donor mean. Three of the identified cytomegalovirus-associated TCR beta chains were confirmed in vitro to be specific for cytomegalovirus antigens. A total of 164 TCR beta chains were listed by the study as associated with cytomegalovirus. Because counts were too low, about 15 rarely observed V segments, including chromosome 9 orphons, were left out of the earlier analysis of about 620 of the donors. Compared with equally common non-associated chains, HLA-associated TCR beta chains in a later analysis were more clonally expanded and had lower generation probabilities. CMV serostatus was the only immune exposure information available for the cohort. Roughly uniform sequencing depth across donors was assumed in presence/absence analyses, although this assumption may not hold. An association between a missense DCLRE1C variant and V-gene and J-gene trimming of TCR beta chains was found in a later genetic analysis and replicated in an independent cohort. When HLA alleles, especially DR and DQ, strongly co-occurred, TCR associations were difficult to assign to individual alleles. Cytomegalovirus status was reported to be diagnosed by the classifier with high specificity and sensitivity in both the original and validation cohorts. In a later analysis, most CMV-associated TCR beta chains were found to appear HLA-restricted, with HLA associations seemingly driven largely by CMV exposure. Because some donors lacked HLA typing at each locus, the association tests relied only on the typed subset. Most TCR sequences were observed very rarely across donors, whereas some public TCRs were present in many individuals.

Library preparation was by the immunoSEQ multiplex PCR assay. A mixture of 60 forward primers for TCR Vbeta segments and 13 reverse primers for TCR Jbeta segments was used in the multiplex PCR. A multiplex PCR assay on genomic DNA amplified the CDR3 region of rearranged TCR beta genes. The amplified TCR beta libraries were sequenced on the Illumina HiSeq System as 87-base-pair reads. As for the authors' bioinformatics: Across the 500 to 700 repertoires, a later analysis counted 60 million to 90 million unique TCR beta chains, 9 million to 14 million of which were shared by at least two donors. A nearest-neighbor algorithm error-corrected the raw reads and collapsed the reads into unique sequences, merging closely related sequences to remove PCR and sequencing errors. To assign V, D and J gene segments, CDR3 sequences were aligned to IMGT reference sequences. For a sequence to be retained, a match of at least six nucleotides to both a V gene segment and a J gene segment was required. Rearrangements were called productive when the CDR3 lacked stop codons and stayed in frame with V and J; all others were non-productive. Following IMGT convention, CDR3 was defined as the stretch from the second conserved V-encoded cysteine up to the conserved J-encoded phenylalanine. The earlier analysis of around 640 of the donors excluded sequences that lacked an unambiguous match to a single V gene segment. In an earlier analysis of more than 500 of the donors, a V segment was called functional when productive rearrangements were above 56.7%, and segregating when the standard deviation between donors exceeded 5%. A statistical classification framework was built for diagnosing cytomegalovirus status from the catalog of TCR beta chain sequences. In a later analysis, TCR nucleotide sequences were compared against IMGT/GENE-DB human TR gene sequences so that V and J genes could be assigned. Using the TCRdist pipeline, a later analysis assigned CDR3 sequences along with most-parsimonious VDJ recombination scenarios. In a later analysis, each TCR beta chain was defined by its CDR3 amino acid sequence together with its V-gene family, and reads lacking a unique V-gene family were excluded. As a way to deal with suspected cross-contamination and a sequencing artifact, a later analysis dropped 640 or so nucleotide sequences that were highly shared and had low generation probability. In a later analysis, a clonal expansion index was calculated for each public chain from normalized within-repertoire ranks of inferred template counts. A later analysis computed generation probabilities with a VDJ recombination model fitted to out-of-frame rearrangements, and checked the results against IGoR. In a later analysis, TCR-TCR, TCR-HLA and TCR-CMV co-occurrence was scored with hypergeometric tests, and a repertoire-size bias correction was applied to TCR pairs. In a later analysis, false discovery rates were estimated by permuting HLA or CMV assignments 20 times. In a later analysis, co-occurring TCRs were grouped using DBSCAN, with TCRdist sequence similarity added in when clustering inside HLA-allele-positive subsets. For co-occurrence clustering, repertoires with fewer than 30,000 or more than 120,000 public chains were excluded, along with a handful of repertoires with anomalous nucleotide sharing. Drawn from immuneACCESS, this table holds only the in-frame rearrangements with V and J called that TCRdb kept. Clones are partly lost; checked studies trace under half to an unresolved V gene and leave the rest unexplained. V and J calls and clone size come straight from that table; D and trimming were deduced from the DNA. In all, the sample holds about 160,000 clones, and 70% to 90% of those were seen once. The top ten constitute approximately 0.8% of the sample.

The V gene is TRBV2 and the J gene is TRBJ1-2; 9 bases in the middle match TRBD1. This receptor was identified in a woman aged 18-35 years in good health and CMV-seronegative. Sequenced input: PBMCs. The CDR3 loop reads CASSQLSGTGYGYTF. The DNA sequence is TGTGCCAGCAGCCAACTTTCCGGGACAGGGTATGGCTACACCTTC.